This TCR beta chain was recovered during a study of metastatic and nonmetastatic thyroid tumors (dated by TCRdb to the early 2020s). The study in broad terms: Repertoires were compared across peripheral blood and tumor or nodule tissue samples from malignant and benign thyroid patients. Study-level results and caveats: TCR beta diversity was reported as significantly higher in malignant tumors than in benign nodules, in both blood and tumor samples.

To prepare the library, PCR was applied. Sequencing used an Illumina HiSeq 4000. High-throughput sequencing was used to profile the TCR beta-chain CDR3 region of every patient. The published analysis was carried out like this. CDR3 differences across clinicopathological groups were used to build a classifier for discriminating distant-metastatic papillary thyroid cancer patients. Repertoire diversity was assessed with the Shannon index, and tumor-blood repertoire similarity with the Morisita-Horn index. TCRdb applied fastp at Q25 and MiXCR to the public reads, then kept only in-frame beta chains. TCRdb, rather than the study authors, made the V and J calls. The sample table lists over 55,000 clones, 30% of them with a count of one. Around 15% of the sample is taken by the ten largest. CDR1 and CDR2, per the germline V gene (reference sequence), are DFQATT and SNEGSKA. From the cysteine through the phenylalanine, the CDR3 covers 14 amino acids. The kept DNA is CDR3 alone, 42 bases in frame from the first base. V sheds 1 base and J sheds 2 bases, leaving 11 bases between their ends.

Before undergoing thyroid surgery, none of the patients had been given any kind of treatment. Using T-cell receptor beta sequencing, the researchers looked back retrospectively at clinical samples from patients, gathered between about 2012 and 2018. A remark on this clone: It has no known antigen specificity. No base quality information exists; no much larger clone differs at one position.

The chain is assembled from TRBV20-1 and TRBJ1-1; the D gene assignment is ambiguous. The TCR was taken from a female donor with papillary thyroid cancer or a benign thyroid nodule (not recorded which). Some clones in this sample may be carry-over from other donors' samples. Sample: blood. The CDR3 reads as follows: CSARVPGYNTEAFF. The DNA sequence reads TGCAGTGCTAGAGTCCCGGGCTACAACACTGAAGCTTTCTTT.